This record covers a single TCR beta chain. No antigen is known for it. A second PCR of roughly 7 to 11 cycles used a sample-barcoded 5' primer and a J-beta primer mix. TCRdb re-derived calls from the 5' RACE reads in MiXCR, one entry per CDR3 protein. Counted here are 700,000 to 1,000,000 distinct CDR3 sequences, approximately 48% occurring once; the ten biggest clones make up about 21%. This sample is drawn from a study of blood T cells in healthy people across ages. With each sample, at least 5 micrograms of total RNA were extracted. Whole-study findings and limits: CMV infection status of these donors was not known. A roughly linear fall in TCR beta diversity per million T cells was seen with increasing age.

The germline V gene has CDR1 MNHEY and CDR2 SVGEGT. The CDR3 covers 15 residues. V was pared by 2 bases and J by 3 bases, with 6 bases of the junction left unmatched. The sequenced material came from blood. This receptor was taken from a man aged 55 to 69 in good health. The V gene is TRBV6-2 or TRBV6-3, the J gene TRBJ2-7; TRBD1 matches at 8 bases. The CDR3 DNA reads as TGTGCCAGCAGTTACCCCGGACAGGGCGGCTACGAGCAGTACTTC. It translates to CASSYPGQGGYEQYF.